The clone carrying this TCR beta chain was recorded at least ten times. Trimming shortened V by 0 bases and J by 10 bases, and 18 bases separated the two germline ends. Germline CDR1 and CDR2: SGHNT and YENEEA. The CDR3 sequence is 15 residues long. TCRdb used MiXCR to reprocess the 5' RACE reads, holding one entry per CDR3 protein. The sample has some 100,000 distinct CDR3 sequences; about 13% are singletons. These data come from a study of neurological immune-mediated disorders. The time point: longitudinal time-point 2. Source material was 2 million unsorted PBMCs, stored at -80 °C in RNAlater. The sequenced sample consisted of PBMCs. The rearrangement uses TRBV11-3 and TRBJ1-2; D ambiguous. The receptor comes from a female donor with HTLV-1-associated myelopathy (HAM/TSP). The CDR3 nucleotides are TGTGCCAGCAGCTTAGATCGATTTCGCCCTAGTTCCTACACCTTC. It codes for CASSLDRFRPSSYTF.